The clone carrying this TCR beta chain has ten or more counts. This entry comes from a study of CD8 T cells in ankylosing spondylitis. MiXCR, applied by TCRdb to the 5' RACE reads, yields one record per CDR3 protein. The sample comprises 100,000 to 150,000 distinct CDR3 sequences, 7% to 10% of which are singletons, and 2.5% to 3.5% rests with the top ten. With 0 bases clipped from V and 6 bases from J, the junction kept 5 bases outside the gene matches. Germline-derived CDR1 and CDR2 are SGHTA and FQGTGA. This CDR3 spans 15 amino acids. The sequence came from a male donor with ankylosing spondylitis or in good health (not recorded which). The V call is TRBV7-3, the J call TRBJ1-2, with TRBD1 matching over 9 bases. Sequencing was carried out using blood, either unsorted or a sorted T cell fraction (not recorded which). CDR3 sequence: CASSLTSGTGNGYTF. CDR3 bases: TGTGCCAGCAGCTTAACTTCCGGGACAGGGAATGGCTACACCTTC.